Listed below are T cell receptor beta chains from one sample, sequenced in a study of T cell responses to AZD1222 COVID-19 vaccine. Repertoires were generated with immunoSEQ multiplex PCR, while TCRdb's copy carries only in-frame clones and drops some. The data contain approximately 100,000 clones, 85% of them singletons. The starting material was peripheral blood, obtained 28 days after the second AZD1222 dose. The receptor source for this set is an adult who received the AZD1222 COVID-19 vaccine. Each CDR3 is given with its conserved first and last residue. A D gene is named only where the DNA matches it firmly. Size values are once, few and many counts, or a class for expanded clones, and some rows have none.

d_gene: -
abundance: -
j_gene: TRBJ1-1
v_gene: TRBV2
CDR3aa: CASHSGVGPTEAFF
CDR3nt: TGTGCCAGCCACTCAGGAGTAGGACCCACTGAAGCTTTCTTT

d_gene: TRBD1
abundance: -
j_gene: TRBJ1-5
v_gene: TRBV30
CDR3aa: CAWDRGHNQPQHF
CDR3nt: TGTGCCTGGGACAGGGGACACAATCAGCCCCAGCATTTT

d_gene: -
abundance: -
j_gene: TRBJ1-6
v_gene: TRBV6-5
CDR3aa: CASSYVGSGDSPLHF
CDR3nt: TGTGCCAGCAGTTACGTTGGGAGCGGGGATTCACCCCTCCACTTT

d_gene: TRBD1
abundance: -
j_gene: TRBJ2-7
v_gene: TRBV6-5
CDR3aa: CASSSDRTYEQYF
CDR3nt: TGTGCCAGCAGTTCGGACAGGACATACGAGCAGTACTTC

d_gene: -
abundance: -
j_gene: TRBJ2-1
v_gene: TRBV5-1
CDR3aa: CASRSSAGSYNEQFF
CDR3nt: TGCGCCAGCAGATCTAGCGCCGGCTCCTACAATGAGCAGTTCTTC

d_gene: TRBD2
abundance: few
j_gene: TRBJ2-1
v_gene: TRBV5-6
CDR3aa: CASSLPSGGAGEQFF
CDR3nt: TGTGCCAGCAGCTTGCCTAGCGGGGGGGCAGGTGAGCAGTTCTTC

d_gene: -
abundance: -
j_gene: TRBJ1-2
v_gene: TRBV6-4
CDR3aa: CARDSRDGYGYTF
CDR3nt: TGTGCCCGAGACTCTAGGGATGGCTATGGCTACACCTTC

d_gene: -
abundance: once
j_gene: TRBJ2-7
v_gene: TRBV3-1/TRBV3-2
CDR3aa: CASRGVGEQYF
CDR3nt: TGTGCCAGCAGGGGCGTCGGCGAGCAGTACTTC

d_gene: -
abundance: -
j_gene: TRBJ1-2
v_gene: TRBV6-5
CDR3aa: CASSYVGDDTFYGYTF
CDR3nt: TGTGCCAGCAGTTACGTAGGAGATGACACTTTCTATGGCTACACCTTC

d_gene: -
abundance: -
j_gene: TRBJ2-3
v_gene: TRBV5-4
CDR3aa: CASSLEGGGDTQYF
CDR3nt: TGTGCCAGCAGCTTGGAGGGAGGGGGGGATACGCAGTATTTT

d_gene: -
abundance: -
j_gene: TRBJ2-5
v_gene: TRBV6-5
CDR3aa: CASSLAQGQTQYF
CDR3nt: TGTGCCAGCAGTCTGGCCCAGGGGCAGACCCAGTACTTC

d_gene: TRBD1
abundance: -
j_gene: TRBJ2-1
v_gene: TRBV18
CDR3aa: CASSPRTGENEQFF
CDR3nt: TGTGCCAGCTCCCCCCGGACAGGGGAGAATGAGCAGTTCTTC

d_gene: -
abundance: -
j_gene: TRBJ2-7
v_gene: TRBV19
CDR3aa: CASSGGGNEQYF
CDR3nt: TGTGCCAGTAGTGGAGGGGGGAATGAGCAGTACTTC

d_gene: TRBD2
abundance: -
j_gene: TRBJ2-3
v_gene: TRBV3-1/TRBV3-2
CDR3aa: CASSQVLAGGPSTDTQYF
CDR3nt: TGTGCCAGCAGCCAAGTGCTAGCGGGGGGCCCTAGCACAGATACGCAGTATTTT

d_gene: -
abundance: -
j_gene: TRBJ1-1
v_gene: TRBV29-1
CDR3aa: CSAGEGSTEAFF
CDR3nt: TGCAGCGCCGGAGAGGGGAGCACTGAAGCTTTCTTT

d_gene: TRBD2
abundance: -
j_gene: TRBJ2-1
v_gene: TRBV7-9
CDR3aa: CASSLTTSGNEQFF
CDR3nt: TGTGCCAGCAGCCTTACGACTAGCGGGAATGAGCAGTTCTTC

d_gene: -
abundance: -
j_gene: TRBJ2-5
v_gene: TRBV19
CDR3aa: CASSRLLGDGEETQYF
CDR3nt: TGTGCCAGTAGTCGGTTATTAGGGGACGGGGAAGAGACCCAGTACTTC